The 30 T cell receptor beta chains below come from one sample, sequenced in a study of blood T cell repertoires in COVID-19. Sequencing was performed with immunoSEQ multiplex PCR; in TCRdb, only in-frame clones are kept and a portion is missing. The data contain approximately 280,000 clones, around 84% of them singletons. Sequenced input: peripheral blood. These TCRs come from a human donor with COVID-19, enrolled during active disease. The donor label of this sample is uncertain.

This chain links TRBV19 with TRBJ2-3, with 8 positions matching TRBD1. The CDR3 is 14 amino acids. The germline V gene has CDR1 LNHDA and CDR2 SQIVND (reference sequence). Trimming removed 3 bases from V and 11 bases from J; junction bases left unmatched: 10. The CDR3 is CASSIGQGRIGQYF. The CDR3 DNA reads TGTGCCAGTAGTATCGGACAGGGTAGGATTGGGCAGTATTTT. The variable domain in full, with the rest retrieved from reference TRBV19 and TRBJ2-3, is DGGITQSPKYLFRKEGQNVTLSCEQNLNHDAMYWYRQDPGQGLRLIYYSQIVNDFQKGDIAEGYSVSREKKESFPLTVTSAQKNPTAFYLCASSIGQGRIGQYFGPGTRLTVL.

Here the CDR3 reads CSVRGAGGYNEQFF. The CDR3 DNA reads as TGCAGCGTTAGAGGGGCGGGAGGATACAATGAGCAGTTCTTC. J is TRBJ2-1 and V is TRBV29-1; 8 bases match TRBD2. The CDR3 is made up of 14 amino acids. With 5 bases clipped from V and 4 bases from J, the junction kept 7 bases outside the gene matches. Germline-derived CDR1 and CDR2 are SQVTM and ANQGSEA.

This chain links TRBV2 with TRBJ2-2; the match to TRBD2 covers 12 bases. From germline, CDR1 is SNHLY and CDR2 FYNNEI. This CDR3 has 20 residues. V gave up 3 bases and J gave up 0 bases; unmatched junction bases: 11. CDR3: CASSDALGGLAGTNTGELFF. The CDR3 DNA sequence: TGTGCCAGCAGTGACGCCCTGGGTGGACTAGCGGGAACGAACACCGGGGAGCTGTTTTTT.

V is TRBV28 and J is TRBJ2-2; D may be TRBD1 (6 bases). Looked up from germline, CDR1 is MDHEN and CDR2 is SYDVKM. CDR3 size: 15 residues. The ends were cut back, 5 bases at V and 2 bases at J, with 12 bases in the middle. CDR3 protein: CASSPSRGNTGELFF. CDR3 sequence (DNA): TGTGCCAGCAGTCCCTCCAGGGGTAACACCGGGGAGCTGTTTTTT.

The count of this clone is one. This sequence joins TRBV15 and TRBJ2-3; 10 bases line up with TRBD2. This CDR3 has 18 residues. V lost 0 bases, J lost 3 bases, and 9 bases stayed unmatched. The V gene's germline CDR1 is LNHNV and CDR2 YYDKDF (reference sequence). The CDR3 region is CATSRDPLAGDYTDTQYF. Written as DNA, the CDR3 is TGTGCCACCAGCAGAGATCCCCTAGCGGGAGATTATACAGATACGCAGTATTTT.

The chain has TRBV28 and TRBJ2-5, with D maybe TRBD2 (5 bases). The V gene's germline CDR1 is MDHEN and CDR2 SYDVKM. Trimming took off 2 bases at V and 0 bases at J, with 13 bases between the two ends. The CDR3 length is 16 residues. Here the CDR3 DNA reads TGTGCCAGCAGTTTACGCGGGCTGTCTTACCAAGAGACCCAGTACTTC. It codes for CASSLRGLSYQETQYF.

The CDR3 DNA sequence: TGTGCCAGCAGCCAAGAGGAGGAGCACTGCACCTACAATGAGCAGTTCTTC. The encoded protein is CASSQEEEHCTYNEQFF. This chain connects TRBV3-1 (or the pseudogene TRBV3-2) to TRBJ2-1; D is perhaps TRBD2 (5 bases). Trimming took off 0 bases at V and 2 bases at J, with 14 bases between the two ends. Germline CDR1 LGHDT, CDR2 YNNKEL (reference sequence). The CDR3 loop spans 17 amino acids.

The chain couples TRBV6-6 to TRBJ2-7; 7 positions match TRBD2. CDR1 is MNHNY, CDR2 SVGAGI, per germline (reference sequence). CDR3 length: 16 residues. J gave up 2 bases and V 0 bases, and 7 bases lay outside the gene matches. The CDR3 nucleotides are TGTGCCAGCAGTTACTCATGGGGGGGGGTCCCCTACGAGCAGTACTTC. This codes for CASSYSWGGVPYEQYF.

This clone appeared once. The rearrangement links TRBV4-1 to TRBJ1-1; 8 bases match TRBD1. The J segment lost 1 base and the V segment lost 6 bases, leaving 4 bases of the junction unmatched. Per germline, CDR1 MGHRA and CDR2 YSYEKL. The CDR3 consists of 14 residues. The CDR3 region has the DNA TGCGCCAGCAGTCTAGGACAGGGGAACACTGAAGCTTTCTTT. As protein: CASSLGQGNTEAFF.

The rearrangement joins TRBV19 to TRBJ1-2; 9 bases are shared with TRBD1. Germline V lookup: CDR1 LNHDA, CDR2 SQIVND (reference sequence). Trimming at V came to 5 bases and at J to 4 bases, leaving 8 bases not matched to a gene. The CDR3 sequence is 15 residues long. CDR3: CASSLPGQGGYGYTF. Written as DNA, the CDR3 is TGTGCCAGTAGTCTACCGGGACAGGGAGGCTATGGCTACACCTTC. Based on the CDR3 plus reference TRBV19 and TRBJ1-2, the full variable domain is DGGITQSPKYLFRKEGQNVTLSCEQNLNHDAMYWYRQDPGQGLRLIYYSQIVNDFQKGDIAEGYSVSREKKESFPLTVTSAQKNPTAFYLCASSLPGQGGYGYTFGSGTRLTVV.

V gene TRBV7-9 combines with J gene TRBJ2-1; TRBD2 aligns across 10 bases. The germline V gene encodes CDR1 SEHNR and CDR2 FQNEAQ (reference sequence). This CDR3 has 16 amino acids. Unmatched junction bases numbered 13, after V lost 5 bases and J lost 9 bases. The CDR3 region is CASSLGAGGPFIEQFF. The CDR3 DNA follows: TGTGCCAGCAGCCTTGGAGCGGGAGGGCCGTTTATTGAGCAGTTCTTC. The full variable domain, rest sourced from reference TRBV7-9 and TRBJ2-1, is DTGVSQNPRHKITKRGQNVTFRCDPISEHNRLYWYRQTLGQGPEFLTYFQNEAQLEKSRLLSDRFSAERPKGSFSTLEIQRTEQGDSAMYLCASSLGAGGPFIEQFFGPGTRLTVL.

The chain links TRBV12-3 or TRBV12-4 to TRBJ2-7, with a weak D call TRBD1 (5 bases). The CDR3 has 12 amino acids. With 7 bases removed from V and 2 bases from J, the gap between germline ends came to 9 bases. The CDR3 is CASTADTYEQYF. The DNA of the CDR3 is TGTGCCAGCACGGCGGACACCTACGAGCAGTACTTC.

The chain recombines TRBV11-1 with TRBJ2-1; TRBD2 agrees at 7 bases. Trimming cost V 8 bases and J 6 bases; bases outside gene matches: 10. CDR1 and CDR2 from the germline V gene are SGHAT and FQDESV (reference sequence). CDR3 length equals 14 residues. The DNA for the CDR3 is TGTGCCAGCCGATTGGCGGGAGTAGGCAATGAGCAGTTCTTC. Translated: CASRLAGVGNEQFF.

This chain connects TRBV25-1 to TRBJ2-5; maybe TRBD2 (6 bases). The CDR3 is 16 residues long. Between the trimmed V and J ends, which lost 5 bases and 5 bases, there was a span of 21 bases. Germline CDR1 MGHDK, CDR2 SYGVNS. CDR3 nucleotides: TGTGCCAGCAGTAACGGAGGACGCATAGGGAGGGAGACCCAGTACTTC. It yields the protein CASSNGGRIGRETQYF.

This clone was counted between two and nine times. The CDR3 region has the DNA TGTGCCAGCAGTCCACTAGCGGGGATCCAGACAGATACGCAGTATTTT. Amino acid sequence: CASSPLAGIQTDTQYF. The gene calls are TRBV7-2 and TRBJ2-3; 10 bases align to TRBD2. CDR3 length equals 16 residues. V trimming: 6 bases; J trimming: 3 bases; junction bases outside the gene matches: 9. The V gene's germline CDR1 is SGHTA and CDR2 FQGNSA.

The chain recombines TRBV7-6 with TRBJ2-5; possibly TRBD2 for D (5 bases). Trimming left V 3 bases short and J 0 bases short, with 5 bases between. The CDR3 has 13 residues. Germline CDR1 is SGHVS and CDR2 is FNYEAQ. This CDR3 is CASSFGDQETQYF. The CDR3, as DNA: TGTGCCAGCAGCTTCGGGGACCAAGAGACCCAGTACTTC.

The chain employs TRBV9 and TRBJ2-7; 12 nucleotides line up with TRBD1. Germline V gene sequence: CDR1 SGDLS, CDR2 YYNGEE. The CDR3 sequence is 15 residues long. J lost 5 bases, V lost 4 bases, and 7 bases had no gene match. CDR3 nucleotide sequence: TGTGCCAGCAGCACGCAGGGACAGGGGGCAAACGAGCAGTACTTC. This encodes CASSTQGQGANEQYF.

The chain carries TRBV9 and TRBJ1-2, with D uncertain. Deletions cut 4 bases from V and 4 bases from J, with 17 bases between. CDR3 length equals 15 residues. Looked up from germline, CDR1 is SGDLS and CDR2 is YYNGEE. The CDR3 protein is CASSPSEASSYGYTF. Here the CDR3 DNA reads TGTGCCAGCAGCCCCTCAGAGGCTTCTAGCTATGGCTACACCTTC.

CDR3 amino acids: CASRGGGRGSYEQYF. As DNA, the CDR3 is TGTGCCAGCAGAGGTGGGGGGAGGGGTTCCTACGAGCAGTACTTC. This rearrangement joins TRBV6-5 to TRBJ2-7; 7 bases agree with TRBD2. Germline V CDR1 and CDR2: MNHEY, SVGAGI. Trimming at V came to 6 bases and at J to 1 base, leaving 9 bases not matched to a gene. The CDR3 consists of 15 residues.

This chain uses TRBV30 with TRBJ1-3; weak D call: TRBD1 (5 bases). V lost 4 bases, J lost 4 bases, and 14 bases lay in between. CDR3 length: 14 amino acids. Germline CDR1 is GTSNPN and CDR2 is SVGIG (reference sequence). This chain's CDR3 is CAWTKGVSGNTIYF. The CDR3 nucleotides are TGTGCCTGGACCAAAGGGGTCTCCGGAAACACCATATATTTT.

J is TRBJ1-2 and V is TRBV29-1, with TRBD1 matching 7 bases. Per germline, CDR1 SQVTM and CDR2 ANQGSEA. The ends lost 4 bases at V and 5 bases at J; junction bases unmatched: 7. This CDR3 region has 13 residues. Written as DNA, the CDR3 is TGCAGCGTTGGACAGGGTTTGCTTTATGGCTACACCTTC. Residues: CSVGQGLLYGYTF.

The rearrangement uses TRBV27 and TRBJ1-2, with D perhaps matching TRBD1 (6 bases). Germline loops: CDR1 MNHEY, CDR2 SMNVEV (reference sequence). Trimming pared 5 bases from V and 7 bases from J, leaving 20 bases between. The CDR3 is 15 amino acids. The CDR3 spells CASSPNQGGGLGYTF. The CDR3 DNA is TGTGCCAGCAGTCCCAATCAGGGAGGGGGTCTTGGCTACACCTTC.

The rearrangement links TRBV18 to TRBJ1-1, with D maybe TRBD1 (5 bases). The CDR3 is made up of 15 amino acids. The germline CDR1 and CDR2 sequences are KGHSH and LQKENI. Trimming cost V 4 bases and J 2 bases, with 14 bases left between them. CDR3 DNA: TGTGCCAGCTCACAATCAGGGTACATAAACACTGAAGCTTTCTTT. Protein sequence: CASSQSGYINTEAFF.

V and J are TRBV29-1 and TRBJ2-2; 8 bases line up with TRBD1. Germline-derived CDR1 and CDR2 are SQVTM and ANQGSEA. CDR3 length: 14 residues. The CDR3 region is CTVNRGANTGELFF. Written as DNA, the CDR3 is TGCACCGTGAACAGGGGGGCGAACACCGGGGAGCTGTTTTTT.

The chain links TRBV5-6 to TRBJ2-7; 7 bases are a match to TRBD2. J gave up 6 bases and V 2 bases, and 5 bases lay outside the gene matches. CDR3 length equals 13 residues. The germline V gene has CDR1 SGHDT and CDR2 YYEEEE. The CDR3 spells CASSFAREGEQYF. CDR3 DNA: TGTGCCAGCAGCTTCGCCAGGGAGGGCGAGCAGTACTTC.

The genes are TRBV27 and TRBJ2-7, with 7 bases aligning to TRBD2. The length of the CDR3 is 15 residues. Per germline, CDR1 MNHEY and CDR2 SMNVEV (reference sequence). Trimming removed 1 base from V and 0 bases from J; junction bases left unmatched: 3. Here the CDR3 reads CASSLLGEGSYEQYF. DNA for the CDR3: TGTGCCAGCAGTTTATTGGGGGAGGGCTCCTACGAGCAGTACTTC.

This clone occurred once. The chain is built from TRBV6-5 and TRBJ2-3; 8 positions match TRBD2. Germline-derived CDR1 and CDR2 are MNHEY and SVGAGI. There are 14 residues in the CDR3. The junction had 4 bases not matched to a gene; V was cut back by 6 bases and J by 2 bases. In DNA form, the CDR3 reads TGTGCCAGCAGGCCGGGACTAGTCACAGATACGCAGTATTTT. Translating gives CASRPGLVTDTQYF.

CDR3 protein: CASSLLAVNTDTQYF. The CDR3 region has the DNA TGTGCCAGCAGCTTACTAGCGGTGAATACAGATACGCAGTATTTT. The chain is built from TRBV9 and TRBJ2-3; 8 bases are shared with TRBD2. V lost 4 bases, J lost 3 bases, and 7 bases stayed unmatched. Germline CDR1 and CDR2: SGDLS and YYNGEE. This CDR3 contains 15 residues.

V is TRBV9 and J is TRBJ2-1; TRBD2 aligns across 10 bases. Germline CDR1 is SGDLS and CDR2 is YYNGEE. CDR3 length: 15 residues. J was trimmed by 4 bases and V by 4 bases; bases with no gene match: 5. The CDR3 nucleotides are TGTGCCAGCAGCCCCGGGACTAGCGAATACAATGAGCAGTTCTTC. Its translation: CASSPGTSEYNEQFF.

The chain links TRBV11-2 to TRBJ1-5; the D gene is possibly TRBD1 (6 bases). Trimming left V 0 bases short and J 6 bases short, with 12 bases between. Germline lookup yields CDR1 SGHAT and CDR2 FQNNGV. The CDR3 has 15 amino acids. This CDR3 is CASSLDMGAGQPQHF. DNA for the CDR3: TGTGCCAGCAGCTTAGATATGGGGGCAGGTCAGCCCCAGCATTTT. Full variable domain (remainder filled in from reference TRBV11-2 and TRBJ1-5): EAGVAQSPRYKIIEKRQSVAFWCNPISGHATLYWYQQILGQGPKLLIQFQNNGVVDDSQLPKDRFSAERLKGVDSTLKIQPAKLEDSAVYLCASSLDMGAGQPQHFGDGTRLSIL.